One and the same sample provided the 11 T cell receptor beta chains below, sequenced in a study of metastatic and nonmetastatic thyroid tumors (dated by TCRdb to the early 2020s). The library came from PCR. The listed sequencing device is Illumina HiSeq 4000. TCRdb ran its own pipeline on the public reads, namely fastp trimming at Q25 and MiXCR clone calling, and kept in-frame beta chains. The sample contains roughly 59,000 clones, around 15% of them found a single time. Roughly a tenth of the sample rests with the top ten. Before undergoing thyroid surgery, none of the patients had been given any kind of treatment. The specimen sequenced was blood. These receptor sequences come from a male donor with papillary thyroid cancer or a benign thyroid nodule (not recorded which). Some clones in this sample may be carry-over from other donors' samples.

This chain's CDR3 is CASSPTWGSQSGYTF. CDR3 coding DNA: TGTGCCAGCAGCCCAACCTGGGGTTCACAGTCTGGCTACACCTTC. The V gene is TRBV9, the J gene TRBJ1-2; D is uncertain. Per germline, CDR1 SGDLS and CDR2 YYNGEE. V dropped 4 bases and J dropped 7 bases, with 20 bases sitting between them. The CDR3 length is 15 residues. Full variable domain (rest looked up from reference TRBV9 and TRBJ1-2): DSGVTQTPKHLITATGQRVTLRCSPRSGDLSVYWYQQSLDQGLQFLIQYYNGEERAKGNILERFSAQQFPDLHSELNLSSLELGDSALYFCASSPTWGSQSGYTFGSGTRLTVV.

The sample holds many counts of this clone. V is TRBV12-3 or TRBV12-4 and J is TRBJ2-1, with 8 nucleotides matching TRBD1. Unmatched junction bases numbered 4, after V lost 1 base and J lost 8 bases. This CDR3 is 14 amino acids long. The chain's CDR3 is CASSLVQGAHEQFF. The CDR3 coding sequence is TGTGCCAGCAGTTTAGTTCAGGGGGCACATGAGCAGTTCTTC.

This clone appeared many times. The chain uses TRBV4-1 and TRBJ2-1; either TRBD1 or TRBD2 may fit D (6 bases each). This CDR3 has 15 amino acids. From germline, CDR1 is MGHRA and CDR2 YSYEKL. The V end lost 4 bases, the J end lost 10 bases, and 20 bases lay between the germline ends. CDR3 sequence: CASSPAGGRGREQFF. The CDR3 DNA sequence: TGCGCCAGCAGCCCCGCCGGGGGCAGGGGCCGGGAGCAGTTCTTC.

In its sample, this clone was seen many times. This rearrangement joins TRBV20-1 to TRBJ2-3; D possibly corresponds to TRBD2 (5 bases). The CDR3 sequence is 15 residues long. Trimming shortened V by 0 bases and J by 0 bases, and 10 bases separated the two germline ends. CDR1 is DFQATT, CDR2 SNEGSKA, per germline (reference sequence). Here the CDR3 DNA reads TGCAGTGCTAGAGATCCTAGCCCTAGCACAGATACGCAGTATTTT. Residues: CSARDPSPSTDTQYF.

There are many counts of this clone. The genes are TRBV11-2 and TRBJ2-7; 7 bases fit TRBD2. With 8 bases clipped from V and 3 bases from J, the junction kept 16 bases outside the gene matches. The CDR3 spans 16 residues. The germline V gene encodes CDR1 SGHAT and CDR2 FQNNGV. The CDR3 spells CASSPLGGSALYEQYV. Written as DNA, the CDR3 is TGTGCCAGCTCCCCCCTCGGCGGGAGCGCACTCTACGAGCAGTACGTC.

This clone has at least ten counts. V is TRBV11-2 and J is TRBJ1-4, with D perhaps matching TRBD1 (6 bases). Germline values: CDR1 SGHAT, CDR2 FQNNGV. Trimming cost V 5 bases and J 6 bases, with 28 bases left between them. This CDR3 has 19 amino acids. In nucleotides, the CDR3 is TGTGCCAGCAGCCTTTATGTGAGACAGGCGCTTTGGAAGGATGAAAAACTGTTTTTT. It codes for CASSLYVRQALWKDEKLFF.

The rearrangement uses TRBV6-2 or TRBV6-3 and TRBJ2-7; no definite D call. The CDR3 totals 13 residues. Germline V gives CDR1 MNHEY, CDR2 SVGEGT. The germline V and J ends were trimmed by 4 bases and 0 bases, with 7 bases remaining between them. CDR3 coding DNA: TGTGCCAGCAGTTTGGGCGGCTCCTACGAGCAGTACGTC. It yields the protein CASSLGGSYEQYV.

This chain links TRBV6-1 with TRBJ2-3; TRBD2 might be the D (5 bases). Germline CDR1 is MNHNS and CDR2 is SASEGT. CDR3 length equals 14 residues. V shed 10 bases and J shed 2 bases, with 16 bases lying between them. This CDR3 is CAIIKRGTTDTQYF. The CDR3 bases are TGTGCCATCATCAAACGGGGAACCACAGATACGCAGTATTTT.

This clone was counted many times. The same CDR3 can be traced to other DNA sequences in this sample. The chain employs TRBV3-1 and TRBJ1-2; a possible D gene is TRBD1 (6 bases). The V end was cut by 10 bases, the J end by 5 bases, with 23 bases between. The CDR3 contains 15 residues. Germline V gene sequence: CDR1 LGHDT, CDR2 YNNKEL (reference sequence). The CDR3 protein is CATLVDRSFQYGYTF. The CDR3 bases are TGTGCCACCCTAGTGGACAGATCGTTTCAATATGGCTACACCTTC.

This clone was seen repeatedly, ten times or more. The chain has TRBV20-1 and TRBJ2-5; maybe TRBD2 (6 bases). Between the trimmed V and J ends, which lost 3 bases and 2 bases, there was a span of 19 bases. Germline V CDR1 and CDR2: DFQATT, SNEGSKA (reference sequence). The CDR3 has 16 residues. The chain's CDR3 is CSARGLDGARQETQYF. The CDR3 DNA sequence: TGCAGTGCTAGGGGACTTGACGGGGCGAGACAAGAGACCCAGTACTTC.

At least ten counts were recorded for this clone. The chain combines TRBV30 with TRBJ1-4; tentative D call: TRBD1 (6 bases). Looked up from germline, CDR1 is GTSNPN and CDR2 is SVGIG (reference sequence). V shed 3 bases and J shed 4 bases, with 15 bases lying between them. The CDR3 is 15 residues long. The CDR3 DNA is TGTGCCTGGAGCCACCCGGGACAAGATAATGAAAAACTGTTTTTT. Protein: CAWSHPGQDNEKLFF.